Below are 2 T cell receptor beta chains sequenced from a single sample in a study of blood T cells in healthy people across ages. Together with a sample-barcoded 5' primer, a J-beta primer mix was included in a second PCR lasting roughly 6 to 12 cycles. TCRdb independently ran MiXCR on the 5' RACE reads; one entry per CDR3 protein. The sample has about 760,000 distinct CDR3 sequences; 56% are singletons. The sample consisted of blood. The source of these receptors is a man in his forties or fifties in good health.

This clonotype was observed a single time. The V and J genes are TRBV4-2 and TRBJ2-2; tentative D call: TRBD2 (7 bases). Germline CDR1 is LGHNA and CDR2 is YNFKEQ. V was pared by 1 base and J by 3 bases, with 21 bases between. The CDR3 sequence is 19 residues long. The CDR3 loop is CASSQVARGGGQDTGELFF. CDR3 in DNA: TGTGCCAGCAGCCAAGTCGCTAGGGGGGGAGGGCAGGACACCGGGGAGCTGTTTTTT.

In its sample, this clonotype was seen a few times. Here the CDR3 reads CASSQKGRSPNIQYF. CDR3 in DNA: TGTGCCAGCAGCCAAAAGGGCCGGTCCCCTAACATTCAGTACTTC. This chain links TRBV11-2 with TRBJ2-4, with D uncertain. CDR3 length equals 15 residues. V lost 5 bases, J lost 7 bases, and 18 bases lay in between. Per the germline V gene, CDR1 is SGHAT and CDR2 is FQNNGV.